A single sample is the source of the 15 T cell receptor beta chains below, sequenced in a study of CD8 T cells in Susac syndrome. Reverse transcription used about 0.5 to 1 ug RNA and random hexamers. TCRdb reprocessed the immunoSEQ multiplex PCR reads via MiXCR and lists one record per CDR3 protein. The table has about 80,000 distinct CDR3 sequences, over 85% seen once. What was sequenced was CD8+ T cells from PBMCs. The receptors were gathered from a human donor with Susac syndrome.

The chain couples TRBV15 to TRBJ1-1, with D unclear. Looked up from germline, CDR1 is LNHNV and CDR2 is YYDKDF (reference sequence). V lost 5 bases and J 2 bases, leaving 6 bases between the germline ends. The CDR3 contains 12 residues. The CDR3 DNA reads as TGTGCCACCAGCTGGGGAAACACTGAAGCTTTCTTT. Amino acid sequence: CATSWGNTEAFF. The full variable domain, rest sourced from reference TRBV15 and TRBJ1-1, is DAMVIQNPRYQVTQFGKPVTLSCSQTLNHNVMYWYQQKSSQAPKLLFHYYDKDFNNEADTPDNFQSRRPNTSFCFLDIRSPGLGDTAMYLCATSWGNTEAFFGQGTRLTVV.

The chain employs TRBV12-3 or TRBV12-4 and TRBJ2-1, with D unresolved. CDR3 size: 14 residues. Trimming stripped 7 bases from V and 6 bases from J, with 16 bases between. CDR3 protein: CASTPQVGGNEQFF. In DNA, the CDR3 is TGTGCCAGCACTCCTCAGGTCGGCGGCAATGAGCAGTTCTTC.

J is TRBJ2-2 and V is TRBV27; D possibly corresponds to TRBD1 (6 bases). The CDR3 totals 16 residues. Looked up from germline, CDR1 is MNHEY and CDR2 is SMNVEV (reference sequence). V lost 3 bases to trimming and J lost 2 bases, with 13 bases between them. CDR3 nucleotide sequence: TGTGCCAGCAGTTTCTCCGGGACAACTAACACCGGGGAGCTGTTTTTT. Translation gives CASSFSGTTNTGELFF.

The V and J genes are TRBV25-1 and TRBJ2-5; no clear D gene. The CDR3 is made up of 11 amino acids. V was trimmed by 3 bases and J by 5 bases, leaving 4 bases between them. CDR1 is MGHDK, CDR2 SYGVNS, per germline. The CDR3 DNA sequence: TGTGCCAGCAGTGATTATGAGACCCAGTACTTC. It is translated as CASSDYETQYF.

The chain uses TRBV11-1 and TRBJ2-7; D possibly uses TRBD1 or TRBD2 (6 bases each). The V end lost 5 bases, the J end lost 1 base, and 12 bases lay between the germline ends. Germline V gene sequence: CDR1 SGHAT, CDR2 FQDESV (reference sequence). The CDR3 extends over 14 amino acids. The CDR3 DNA sequence: TGTGCCAGCAGCCCCCTAGGGGGGTCCTACGAGCAGTACTTC. It encodes CASSPLGGSYEQYF.

CDR3 sequence: CATQAWGRGDQPQHF. The CDR3 DNA follows: TGTGCCACCCAAGCCTGGGGCAGGGGTGATCAGCCCCAGCATTTT. The chain has TRBV10-3 and TRBJ1-5; possible D gene TRBD1, 6 bases. The germline V and J ends were trimmed by 10 bases and 5 bases, with 21 bases remaining between them. This CDR3 has 15 amino acids. CDR1 is ENHRY and CDR2 is SYGVKD in the germline V gene.

The chain joins TRBV7-8 to TRBJ2-1; TRBD2 is a possible D gene (6 bases). This CDR3 is built from 15 residues. V gave up 0 bases and J gave up 4 bases, with 10 bases separating them. The V gene's germline CDR1 is SGHVS and CDR2 FQNEAQ. CDR3 bases: TGTGCCAGCAGCTTAGCGGCTAGCGTTTACAATGAGCAGTTCTTC. Its protein product is CASSLAASVYNEQFF.

The count of this clonotype is one. The V and J genes are TRBV20-1 and TRBJ1-2, with no clear D. Germline V gene data show CDR1 as DFQATT and CDR2 as SNEGSKA (reference sequence). The CDR3 totals 15 residues. The ends were cut back, 0 bases at V and 0 bases at J, with 11 bases in the middle. The CDR3 DNA reads as TGCAGTGCTAGAGATGTACAAGGAGCTAACTATGGCTACACCTTC. This sequence encodes CSARDVQGANYGYTF.

The V gene is TRBV10-3, the J gene TRBJ2-3; D gene ambiguous. Germline V lookup: CDR1 ENHRY, CDR2 SYGVKD. The CDR3 consists of 16 residues. The ends were cut back, 4 bases at V and 0 bases at J, with 14 bases in the middle. The CDR3 bases are TGTGCCATCAGTGTATTGGACGCTGCTAGCACAGATACGCAGTATTTT. Translating it yields CAISVLDAASTDTQYF.

The chain is built from TRBV7-9 and TRBJ2-4; D might be TRBD2 (6 bases). The length of the CDR3 is 13 residues. Trimming took off 6 bases at V and 3 bases at J, with 9 bases between the two ends. CDR1 and CDR2 from the germline V gene are SEHNR and FQNEAQ (reference sequence). CDR3: CASSPEGKNIQYF. The CDR3 DNA reads as TGTGCCAGCAGTCCGGAGGGCAAAAACATTCAGTACTTC.

The V call is TRBV27, the J call TRBJ1-4; D unresolved. CDR3 length equals 16 residues. Germline V gives CDR1 MNHEY, CDR2 SMNVEV (reference sequence). V lost 5 bases and J 5 bases, leaving 18 bases between the germline ends. CDR3 residues: CASSDTYGSPNEKLFF. The CDR3 coding sequence is TGTGCCAGCAGTGACACCTACGGGTCCCCAAATGAAAAACTGTTTTTT. The whole variable domain, remainder taken from reference TRBV27 and TRBJ1-4, is EAQVTQNPRYLITVTGKKLTVTCSQNMNHEYMSWYRQDPGLGLRQIYYSMNVEVTDKGDVPEGYKVSRKEKRNFPLILESPSPNQTSLYFCASSDTYGSPNEKLFFGSGTQLSVL.

V gene TRBV4-3 combines with J gene TRBJ2-2; D uncertain. V lost 0 bases and J 0 bases, leaving 11 bases between the germline ends. The CDR3 consists of 17 residues. Germline loops: CDR1 LGHNA, CDR2 YSLEER. The CDR3 coding sequence is TGCGCCAGCAGCCAAGACTTGGCGGCCGCGAACACCGGGGAGCTGTTTTTT. As protein: CASSQDLAAANTGELFF.

J is TRBJ2-1 and V is TRBV13; D is undetermined. The CDR3 contains 15 residues. V was shortened by 1 base and J by 10 bases, with 17 bases between the two germline ends. Looked up from germline, CDR1 is PRHDT and CDR2 is FYEKMQ (reference sequence). CDR3 coding DNA: TGTGCCAGCAGCTTAGAACTAACAGCCGCTTCCGAGCAGTTCTTC. Amino acids: CASSLELTAASEQFF.

The chain links TRBV20-1 to TRBJ2-7, with 8 bases identical to TRBD1. CDR3 length: 15 amino acids. In germline, CDR1 is DFQATT, CDR2 SNEGSKA (reference sequence). The V and J ends lost 4 bases and 6 bases, in that order; junction bases with no gene match: 14. The CDR3 DNA reads TGCAGTGCTAAGGACAGGGACCACCCCGGAGGCGAGCAGTACTTC. Translating it yields CSAKDRDHPGGEQYF.

The chain carries TRBV10-3 and TRBJ2-7; D not certain. The CDR3 has 13 residues. The V and J ends lost 5 bases and 4 bases respectively, with 12 bases between them. Germline assignment: CDR1 ENHRY and CDR2 SYGVKD. The CDR3 bases are TGTGCCATCAGTCCCCCCGACGGGTACGAGCAGTACTTC. This gives the protein CAISPPDGYEQYF.